A single sample gave rise to the 24 T cell receptor beta chains below, sequenced in a study of T-cell reconstitution after alpha-beta-depleted transplantation in children. Preparation of the TCRbeta library used unique molecular identifiers. A single record per CDR3 protein comes from TCRdb applying MiXCR to the PCR reads. The data contain about 190,000 distinct CDR3 sequences, approximately 6.6% of them singletons. Material: PBMCs from the stem cell graft donor, obtained from the stem cell graft. The receptors here all came from a human donor who donated a stem cell graft to a child with Wiskott-Aldrich syndrome.

This clonotype has at least ten counts. This rearrangement joins TRBV27 to TRBJ2-5; D gene unclear. This CDR3 is 13 amino acids long. Germline CDR1 and CDR2: MNHEY and SMNVEV (reference sequence). V shed 2 bases and J shed 0 bases, with 4 bases lying between them. Written as DNA, the CDR3 is TGTGCCAGCAGTTTACGGCACCAAGAGACCCAGTACTTC. Translation: CASSLRHQETQYF.

This clonotype was observed many times. The genes are TRBV5-1 and TRBJ1-2, with D perhaps TRBD1 (5 bases). V shed 3 bases and J shed 0 bases, with 15 bases lying between them. CDR1 and CDR2 (germline): SGHRS, YFSETQ. This CDR3 is 16 amino acids long. CDR3 amino acids: CASSWGGSGANYGYTF. The CDR3 nucleotides read TGCGCCAGCAGCTGGGGCGGCAGCGGGGCTAACTATGGCTACACCTTC.

This clonotype was counted many times. The chain couples TRBV12-3 or TRBV12-4 to TRBJ1-2; D might be TRBD1 (6 bases). This CDR3 is 11 amino acids long. The CDR3 DNA reads as TGTGTCTGCCAGGGGAACTATGGCTACACCTTC. Its protein product is CVCQGNYGYTF.

With respect to this clonotype: It may be a read error: a sequence one base away is much more abundant. The V and J genes are TRBV18 and TRBJ1-4, with TRBD1 as a possible D gene (5 bases). Germline assignment: CDR1 KGHSH and CDR2 LQKENI. This CDR3 spans 14 amino acids. The chain's CDR3 is CARSRGDMNEKLFF. The DNA of the CDR3 is TGTGCCAGGTCACGAGGGGATATGAATGAAAAACTGTTTTTT.

This clonotype appeared a few times. CDR3 sequence: CASSFRDPRNTQYF. Written as DNA, the CDR3 is TGCGCCAGCAGCTTCCGGGACCCGCGAAATACGCAGTATTTT. The gene calls are TRBV5-1 and TRBJ2-3; either TRBD1 or TRBD2 may fit D (5 bases each). This CDR3 is 14 amino acids long. From germline, CDR1 is SGHRS and CDR2 YFSETQ. V was trimmed by 2 bases and J by 7 bases, leaving 14 bases between them.

This clonotype was picked up a small number of times. Written as DNA, the CDR3 is TGTGCCAGCAGCTTAGGGGGGACAGCCTACGAGCAGTACTTC. Amino acid sequence: CASSLGGTAYEQYF. This chain joins TRBV11-2 and TRBJ2-7; 7 bases match TRBD1. V shed 1 base, J shed 2 bases, and the junction held 2 bases outside the gene matches. The germline V gene encodes CDR1 SGHAT and CDR2 FQNNGV. The CDR3 covers 14 residues.

This clonotype was detected only a few times. The chain links TRBV18 to TRBJ1-1; no definite D call. Germline CDR1 is KGHSH and CDR2 is LQKENI. Trimming shortened V by 5 bases and J by 1 base, and 17 bases separated the two germline ends. CDR3 length: 16 amino acids. Here the CDR3 reads CASSSSTLTSNTEAFF. CDR3 sequence (DNA): TGTGCCAGCTCATCCTCGACACTAACCTCGAACACTGAAGCTTTCTTT.

The sample holds a few counts of this clonotype. V usage is TRBV7-2 and J usage is TRBJ1-1, with D perhaps matching TRBD1 (6 bases). Trimming removed 5 bases from V and 0 bases from J, with 16 bases in between. The CDR3 extends over 16 amino acids. Looked up from germline, CDR1 is SGHTA and CDR2 is FQGNSA. CDR3 sequence: CASSPIWTALNTEAFF. As DNA, the CDR3 is TGTGCCAGCAGCCCAATTTGGACAGCGTTGAACACTGAAGCTTTCTTT.

This clonotype was found many times. V usage is TRBV21-1 and J usage is TRBJ1-4; the table assigns TRBD1, which was not confirmed against the DNA. TRBV21-1 is a pseudogene. This CDR3 is built from 14 residues. CDR3 in amino acids: CASSRRELIEKLFF. The CDR3 DNA is TGTGCCAGCAGCCGCCGGGAGTTAATCGAAAAACTGTTTTTT.

Ten or more counts support this clonotype. CDR3 nucleotide sequence: TGCGCCAGCAGCCAAGAAGTTAGGGGAGCTGGGGCCAACGTCCTGACTTTC. Amino acid sequence: CASSQEVRGAGANVLTF. The chain joins TRBV4-1 to TRBJ2-6; D tentatively fits TRBD1 or TRBD2 (5 bases each). CDR1 and CDR2 from the germline V gene are MGHRA and YSYEKL. The CDR3 has 17 residues. Trimming pared 0 bases from V and 2 bases from J, leaving 11 bases between.

This clonotype was detected only a few times. The rearrangement links TRBV2 to TRBJ2-3, with D perhaps TRBD1 (6 bases). The CDR3 extends over 14 amino acids. The germline V and J ends were trimmed by 4 bases and 3 bases, with 11 bases remaining between them. The germline V gene has CDR1 SNHLY and CDR2 FYNNEI. The CDR3 here is CASSVFRGTDTQYF. The CDR3 DNA is TGTGCCAGCAGTGTTTTCAGGGGTACAGATACGCAGTATTTT.

This clonotype was detected ten times or more. The chain carries TRBV29-1 and TRBJ2-2, with D unresolved. Germline V gives CDR1 SQVTM, CDR2 ANQGSEA. V was clipped by 5 bases and J by 0 bases, with 13 bases between them. The CDR3 length is 15 residues. CDR3 region: CSVSERNANTGELFF. Here the CDR3 DNA reads TGCAGCGTTTCAGAGAGGAACGCGAACACCGGGGAGCTGTTTTTT.

In this sample, this clonotype turned up many times. The CDR3 nucleotides are TGTGCCAGCAGTAACCGGGCCACTTCCTCTGGGGCCAACGTCCTGACTTTC. Translation gives CASSNRATSSGANVLTF. The chain recombines TRBV12-3 or TRBV12-4 with TRBJ2-6; no reliable D call. V was trimmed by 5 bases and J by 0 bases, leaving 14 bases between them. This CDR3 is 17 amino acids long.

This clonotype was counted many times. The V call is TRBV29-1, the J call TRBJ2-7, with TRBD1 as a possible D gene (6 bases). Trimming shortened V by 3 bases and J by 4 bases, and 10 bases separated the two germline ends. CDR1 is SQVTM and CDR2 is ANQGSEA in the germline V gene. The CDR3 runs 12 residues. In nucleotides, the CDR3 is TGCAGCGTTGATGGGGGCCCTTACGAGCAGTACTTC. Protein sequence: CSVDGGPYEQYF.

Only a few counts were recorded for this clonotype. V usage is TRBV12-3 or TRBV12-4 and J usage is TRBJ1-5, with a weak D call TRBD1 (5 bases). Between the trimmed V and J ends, which lost 5 bases and 1 base, there was a span of 12 bases. CDR3 length: 15 residues. The CDR3, as DNA: TGTGCCAGCAGTCCACCGGGACTAAGCAATCAGCCCCAGCATTTT. It translates to CASSPPGLSNQPQHF.

This clonotype came up many times. The chain has TRBV27 and TRBJ1-5; TRBD1 aligns across 9 bases. V was clipped by 5 bases and J by 7 bases; unmatched bases: 9. The CDR3 length is 15 residues. The germline V gene encodes CDR1 MNHEY and CDR2 SMNVEV (reference sequence). The CDR3 coding sequence is TGTGCCAGCAGTGGGGGACAGGGAAACGAGCAGCCCCAGCATTTT. Its protein product is CASSGGQGNEQPQHF.

On this clonotype: A much more abundant neighbour one base away suggests this may be a read error. V gene TRBV12-3 or TRBV12-4 combines with J gene TRBJ1-1; 7 bases are shared with TRBD1. The CDR3 runs to 13 residues. CDR3 sequence: CTSIRQGNTEAFF. CDR3 DNA sequence: TGTACCAGCATTAGACAGGGGAACACTGAAGCTTTCTTT.

Many counts were recorded for this clonotype. This sequence joins TRBV9 and TRBJ2-7; TRBD2 matches 8 bases. The V gene's germline CDR1 is SGDLS and CDR2 YYNGEE. V gave up 2 bases and J gave up 1 base; unmatched junction bases: 5. The CDR3 contains 15 residues. The CDR3 spells CASSVGTRLSYEQYF. The CDR3 DNA reads as TGTGCCAGCAGCGTTGGGACTAGGCTATCCTACGAGCAGTACTTC.

This clonotype was seen ten or more times. DNA of the CDR3: TGTGCCACACAAAGACAGAACACTATGAACACTGAAGCTTTCTTT. Translated, it gives CATQRQNTMNTEAFF. The V gene is TRBV10-3, the J gene TRBJ1-1, with a weak D call TRBD1 (5 bases). V lost 10 bases and J 0 bases, leaving 18 bases between the germline ends. From germline, CDR1 is ENHRY and CDR2 SYGVKD. This CDR3 has 15 amino acids.

The chain couples TRBV6-5 to TRBJ2-1, with D unclear. Germline-derived CDR1 and CDR2 are MNHEY and SVGAGI. The V and J ends lost 6 bases and 0 bases respectively, with 9 bases between them. This CDR3 spans 14 amino acids. The CDR3 bases are TGTGCCAGCAGCCGGACGGTCTCCTACAATGAGCAGTTCTTC. As protein: CASSRTVSYNEQFF.

This clonotype was observed at least ten times. This rearrangement joins TRBV12-3 or TRBV12-4 to TRBJ2-7; weak D call: TRBD2 (6 bases). Trimming cost V 6 bases and J 0 bases, with 15 bases left between them. The length of the CDR3 is 15 residues. The CDR3 loop reads CASSLGPEGSYEQYF. The CDR3 DNA reads TGTGCCAGCAGCCTCGGGCCGGAGGGCTCCTACGAGCAGTACTTC.

For this clonotype: A read error may explain this, as a much larger clone is one base away. This rearrangement joins TRBV29-1 to TRBJ2-1; maybe TRBD1 (6 bases). The CDR3 sequence is 15 residues long. The V and J ends lost 8 bases and 2 bases respectively, with 19 bases between them. CDR1 is SQVTM and CDR2 is ANQGSEA in the germline V gene. The CDR3 DNA reads TGCAGCACCGAAGGGGGTTTAAGAACCTACAATGAGCAGTTCTTC. Protein product: CSTEGGLRTYNEQFF.

This clonotype was observed at least ten times. The chain links TRBV29-1 to TRBJ2-3, with TRBD2 matching over 7 bases. CDR1 is SQVTM and CDR2 is ANQGSEA in the germline V gene. The CDR3 covers 12 residues. The ends lost 6 bases at V and 3 bases at J; junction bases unmatched: 3. For the CDR3, the DNA is TGCAGCGTCGCCGGGGGGACAGATACGCAGTATTTT. Residues: CSVAGGTDTQYF.

As concerns this clonotype: This may be a read error, as it is one base from a much larger clone. The rearrangement links TRBV5-4 to TRBJ2-1; tentatively, D is TRBD2 (6 bases). The CDR3 spans 15 residues. CDR1 and CDR2 from the germline V gene are SGHNT and YYREEE (reference sequence). Trimming removed 6 bases at V and 0 bases at J, with 13 bases between. The CDR3 nucleotides read TGTGCCAGCAACAGCGCCGGGAGCTCCTACAATGAGCAGTTCTTC. It translates to CASNSAGSSYNEQFF.